Following are 22 T cell receptor beta chains from one sample sequenced in a study of metastatic and nonmetastatic thyroid tumors. Until they underwent thyroid surgery, no patient had received any treatment. Using MiXCR, TCRdb reanalyzed the PCR reads. This table holds about 40,000 clones, over 10% found once. Sequencing used blood. These receptors all stem from a female donor with papillary thyroid cancer or a benign thyroid nodule (not recorded which). Some clones in this sample may be carry-over from other donors' samples.

This clone was seen ten or more times. This chain joins TRBV4-2 and TRBJ2-3; 11 nucleotides match TRBD2. The germline gives CDR1 LGHNA, CDR2 YNFKEQ. V gave up 0 bases and J gave up 10 bases; unmatched junction bases: 6. This CDR3 has 15 residues. The CDR3 nucleotides read TGTGCCAGCAGCCAAGACGCGACTAGCGGGACATCGCAGTATTTT. It codes for CASSQDATSGTSQYF.

This clone has a count of ten or more. This chain joins TRBV4-1 and TRBJ1-1; possibly TRBD1 for D (5 bases). Germline V CDR1 and CDR2: MGHRA, YSYEKL. The germline V and J ends were trimmed by 4 bases and 4 bases, with 7 bases remaining between them. This CDR3 contains 12 residues. The CDR3 region is CASSLQGTEAFF. As DNA, the CDR3 is TGCGCCAGCAGCCTCCAGGGCACTGAAGCTTTCTTT.

This clone was observed many times. The rearrangement joins TRBV4-3 to TRBJ2-3; no reliable D call. Trimming pared 3 bases from V and 0 bases from J, leaving 10 bases between. The CDR3 spans 15 residues. CDR1 is LGHNA, CDR2 YSLEER, per germline. CDR3 residues: CASSQSADSTDTQYF. For the CDR3, the DNA is TGCGCCAGCAGCCAGTCGGCAGATAGCACAGATACGCAGTATTTT.

This clone has at least ten counts. The chain links TRBV25-1 to TRBJ1-1; D remains unclear. Per the germline V gene, CDR1 is MGHDK and CDR2 is SYGVNS. The CDR3 covers 12 residues. V was cut by 2 bases and J by 2 bases, with 3 bases left in between. The CDR3 loop is CASSELNTEAFF. As DNA, the CDR3 is TGTGCCAGCAGTGAACTAAACACTGAAGCTTTCTTT.

This clone was seen ten or more times. This chain uses TRBV5-1 with TRBJ1-2; the D gene is possibly TRBD1 (6 bases). Germline assignment: CDR1 SGHRS and CDR2 YFSETQ. The CDR3 covers 12 residues. The V and J ends lost 4 bases and 5 bases respectively, with 9 bases between them. The CDR3 DNA sequence: TGCGCCAGCAGCCCTCAGGGGTATGGCTACACCTTC. Amino acids: CASSPQGYGYTF.

This clone came up many times. J is TRBJ1-6 and V is TRBV27; 7 bases agree with TRBD1. CDR1 and CDR2 from the germline V gene are MNHEY and SMNVEV (reference sequence). V dropped 10 bases and J dropped 9; count of bases not matched to a gene: 9. This CDR3 comprises 13 residues. CDR3 sequence: CANRDRDLSPLHF. The CDR3 bases are TGTGCCAACAGGGACAGAGACCTTTCACCCCTCCACTTT.

This clone was recorded at least ten times. The chain uses TRBV20-1 and TRBJ2-1; D perhaps matches TRBD2 (6 bases). V was clipped by 3 bases and J by 6 bases, with 21 bases between them. Germline CDR1 reads DFQATT; CDR2 reads SNEGSKA (reference sequence). The CDR3 runs to 16 residues. CDR3 nucleotides: TGCAGTGCTAGGCCCCGGTCTGGGGGGAGTCCCAATGAGCAGTTCTTC. Its protein product is CSARPRSGGSPNEQFF.

This clone was seen repeatedly, ten times or more. The chain carries TRBV28 and TRBJ2-7; TRBD2 matches at 12 bases. The germline V gene encodes CDR1 MDHEN and CDR2 SYDVKM. The CDR3 consists of 15 residues. V gave up 5 bases and J gave up 2 bases; unmatched junction bases: 4. The CDR3 nucleotides read TGTGCCAGCAGTCCAGGACTAGCGGGGACCTACGAGCAGTACTTC. This translates into CASSPGLAGTYEQYF.

A word on this clone: A junction end diverges from the germline sequence, so it may reflect a read error. The gene calls are TRBV6-2 or TRBV6-3 and TRBJ2-3, with D tentatively TRBD2 (6 bases). CDR1 is MNHEY and CDR2 is SVGEGT in the germline V gene. The CDR3 spans 16 residues. The CDR3 DNA reads TGTGCTAGCACTCCCGGTGGGCGGGATGACACAGATACGCAGTATTTT. This sequence encodes CASTPGGRDDTDTQYF.

This clone has at least ten counts. The V gene is TRBV6-1, the J gene TRBJ2-2; TRBD2 might be the D (5 bases). Per germline, CDR1 MNHNS and CDR2 SASEGT. Trimming cost V 8 bases and J 2 bases, with 15 bases left between them. The CDR3 loop spans 15 amino acids. CDR3 loop: CASAGGSLNTGELFF. In nucleotides, the CDR3 is TGTGCCAGCGCTGGAGGCAGTCTCAACACCGGGGAGCTGTTTTTT.

The chain joins TRBV5-4 to TRBJ1-2, with 8 bases fitting TRBD1. Germline V gives CDR1 SGHNT, CDR2 YYREEE (reference sequence). This CDR3 comprises 14 residues. With 3 bases clipped from V and 8 bases from J, the junction kept 9 bases outside the gene matches. In DNA form, the CDR3 reads TGTGCCAGCAGCTCGGAGACAGGGGTGACGGGCTACACCTTC. Translation gives CASSSETGVTGYTF.

This clone has ten or more counts. The chain uses TRBV4-2 and TRBJ2-3; D ambiguous. Per germline, CDR1 LGHNA and CDR2 YNFKEQ. This CDR3 spans 17 amino acids. V gave up 4 bases and J gave up 0 bases, with 17 bases separating them. CDR3 nucleotide sequence: TGTGCCAGCAGCCCGATTGATGGAGTTCCTAGCACAGATACGCAGTATTTT. Residues: CASSPIDGVPSTDTQYF.

This clone was counted at least ten times. The chain recombines TRBV28 with TRBJ2-7; D might be TRBD2 (7 bases). Germline V gene sequence: CDR1 MDHEN, CDR2 SYDVKM. The ends were cut back, 6 bases at V and 0 bases at J, with 15 bases in the middle. This CDR3 contains 15 residues. The CDR3 bases are TGTGCCAGCAGGACTGGGGGGGGCGCCTCCTACGAGCAGTACTTC. Protein: CASRTGGGASYEQYF.

This clone was counted ten times or more. This same CDR3 is encoded by further DNA sequences in the sample. V and J are TRBV3-1 and TRBJ2-1; possible D gene TRBD1, 5 bases. There are 13 residues in the CDR3. V dropped 5 bases and J dropped 14 bases, with 19 bases sitting between them. Germline lookup yields CDR1 LGHDT and CDR2 YNNKEL (reference sequence). CDR3 sequence: CASSDIATEGEFF. The CDR3 nucleotides read TGTGCCAGCAGCGACATCGCGACTGAAGGGGAGTTCTTC.

This clone has a count of ten or more. The chain carries TRBV7-2 and TRBJ2-5; 8 bases map to TRBD2. From germline, CDR1 is SGHTA and CDR2 FQGNSA. V was clipped by 1 base and J by 3 bases; unmatched bases: 1. This CDR3 has 14 residues. The CDR3 loop is CASSLGAGEETQYF. The CDR3 bases are TGTGCCAGCAGCTTAGGAGCGGGGGAAGAGACCCAGTACTTC.

This clone was counted at least ten times. The rearrangement joins TRBV7-6 to TRBJ1-3; D is unclear. This CDR3 contains 14 residues. CDR1 is SGHVS and CDR2 is FNYEAQ in the germline V gene. Trimming pared 1 base from V and 3 bases from J, leaving 7 bases between. The CDR3 region is CASSLEGFGNTIYF. CDR3 DNA sequence: TGTGCCAGCAGCTTAGAGGGCTTTGGAAACACCATATATTTT.

At least ten counts were recorded for this clone. The genes are TRBV6-5 and TRBJ1-6, with no clear D. This CDR3 contains 14 residues. The germline V and J ends were trimmed by 5 bases and 6 bases, with 11 bases remaining between them. In germline, CDR1 is MNHEY, CDR2 SVGAGI. CDR3 sequence (DNA): TGTGCCAGCAGTACTCGGACCTTTAATTCACCCCTCCACTTT. Protein product: CASSTRTFNSPLHF.

Ten or more counts support this clone. This rearrangement joins TRBV7-3 to TRBJ2-1; maybe TRBD2 (5 bases). The CDR3 has 13 residues. Trimming removed 5 bases at V and 6 bases at J, with 11 bases between. Germline V gives CDR1 SGHTA, CDR2 FQGTGA. CDR3 loop: CASSLSTTNEQFF. In DNA, the CDR3 is TGTGCCAGCAGCCTATCGACTACCAATGAGCAGTTCTTC.

This clone was found many times. This chain's CDR3 is CASSLSRTGINEQFF. In DNA form, the CDR3 reads TGTGCCAGCAGCTTATCCCGGACAGGGATCAATGAGCAGTTCTTC. This chain uses TRBV7-3 with TRBJ2-1; TRBD1 aligns across 8 bases. The CDR3 is made up of 15 amino acids. V was clipped by 2 bases and J by 6 bases; unmatched bases: 6. Germline-derived CDR1 and CDR2 are SGHTA and FQGTGA.

This clone was detected a few times. A read error is possible here, since a much larger clone lies one base away. The J gene is TRBJ2-2, the V gene TRBV4-2; 8 bases align to TRBD2. CDR3 length: 15 residues. Germline V CDR1 and CDR2: LGHNA, YNFKEQ. The CDR3 coding sequence is TGTGCCAGCAGCACAAGCGGGAGTATTACCGGGGAGCTGCTTTTT. It translates to CASSTSGSITGELLF.

This clone has a count of ten or more. This CDR3 is also generated by other DNA sequences in the sample. The genes are TRBV5-1 and TRBJ2-5, with D perhaps given as TRBD1 or TRBD2 (6 bases each). The V end was cut by 2 bases, the J end by 2 bases, with 10 bases between. The CDR3 has 14 residues. CDR1 is SGHRS, CDR2 YFSETQ, per germline. DNA of the CDR3: TGCGCCAGCAGCTTAGGGGGGACGCAAGAGACCCAGTACTTC. It specifies CASSLGGTQETQYF.

About this clone itself: A junction boundary mismatches the germline segment, possibly from a read error. The rearrangement uses TRBV24-1 and TRBJ1-5; no reliable D call. The CDR3 is made up of 17 amino acids. Per germline, CDR1 KGHDR and CDR2 SFDVKD. The CDR3 here is CATSDSGPGASNKPQHF. CDR3 nucleotide sequence: TGCGCCACCAGTGATTCCGGCCCAGGCGCTAGCAATAAGCCCCAGCATTTT.